This T cell receptor (beta chain) was sequenced during a study of T-cell memory formation after mild COVID-19 (dated by TCRdb to about 2021). Describing the broader study: Most TCR sequence clusters were specific to one of the two donors. The cohort comprised two young, previously healthy adult volunteers, one female and one male. T-cell clones expanding and contracting after mild COVID-19 in a couple of donors were tracked by longitudinal TCRalpha and TCRbeta repertoire sequencing. Overall results and qualifications from the work: Only a couple of mild cases were covered in the study, and larger cohorts including severe cases with pre-infection samples were considered necessary. Some responding clones were found in pre-infection memory, which suggests that pre-existing cross-reactive memory T cells took part in the SARS-CoV-2 response. Contracting CD4+ clones were found mainly in CM and EM memory subsets, while CD8+ clones were enriched in EMRA. Balanced CD4/CD8 phenotypes were observed for clones contracting from day 15 to 85, whereas a bias towards CD4+ was observed for a second wave of clones expanding from day 15 to 37. SARS-CoV-2 specificity was not confirmed for the second-wave clones peaking on day 37.

This clonotype was counted many times. Its antigen is currently not known. Base qualities are not at hand, and no much larger clone is one base apart. The reads were generated on an Illumina NovaSeq 6000. TCRalpha and TCRbeta cDNA libraries were constructed by 5'RACE with constant-segment primers, with sample barcodes and unique molecular identifiers being introduced. RNA was extracted from every sample with Trizol reagent. The libraries were amplified in two PCR steps, and the second step added a second sample barcode and Illumina TruSeq adapters. The libraries were sequenced on an Illumina NovaSeq using 2 x 150 bp paired-end reads. The original methods were these. The reads were demultiplexed and collapsed into UMI-guided consensus sequences using migec v1.2.7. Using mixcr v2.1.11, the UMI consensuses were aligned to TRA and TRB V and J templates and assembled into clonotypes. A clonotype was counted as expanded or contracted only when both edgeR and NoisET called the clonotype significant, with the noise models trained on biological replicates. For edgeR calls, a false discovery rate-adjusted p below 0.01 and a log2 fold-change threshold of 1 were applied. As an exploratory analysis of dynamics, PCA with hierarchical clustering was applied to max-normalized trajectories of the 1000 most abundant clonotypes. The CD4 or CD8 phenotype of responding clones was assigned using the separately sequenced CD4+ and CD8+ repertoires. Starting from the raw public reads, TCRdb applied fastp trimming at Q25, assembled clones with MiXCR and retained in-frame beta chains. Rows with one shared CDR3 protein collapse into an entry with the most common genes and DNA. The V and J calls reflect TCRdb's pipeline rather than the authors' work. The sample table lists hundreds of thousands of distinct CDR3 sequences, around 17% of them with a count of one. The ten largest clones represent 3.5% of the sample.

Reading the germline V gene (reference sequence) gives CDR1 SEHNR and CDR2 FQNEAQ. Including the terminal cysteine and phenylalanine, the CDR3 comprises 13 residues. Just CDR3 DNA is preserved here, 39 bases in frame from base 1. Here V drops 5 bases and J drops 5 bases, and the junction holds 4 bases not matched to any gene. Ficoll-Paque density gradient centrifugation was used to isolate PBMCs. Sequences were obtained from PBMCs or a T cell subset sorted from them (not recorded which). The chain couples TRBV7-9 to TRBJ2-3, with 7 bases in between that match TRBD2. This clonotype was sampled from a young man who had mild COVID-19 (a few samples of this study predate the infection). The sample titles of this study are shuffled in the database, so cell type and time point are left out; the donor was told from shared clones. This receptor carries the CDR3 CASSPWGGDTQYF. The DNA reads as follows: TGTGCCAGCAGCCCCTGGGGGGGAGATACGCAGTATTTT.